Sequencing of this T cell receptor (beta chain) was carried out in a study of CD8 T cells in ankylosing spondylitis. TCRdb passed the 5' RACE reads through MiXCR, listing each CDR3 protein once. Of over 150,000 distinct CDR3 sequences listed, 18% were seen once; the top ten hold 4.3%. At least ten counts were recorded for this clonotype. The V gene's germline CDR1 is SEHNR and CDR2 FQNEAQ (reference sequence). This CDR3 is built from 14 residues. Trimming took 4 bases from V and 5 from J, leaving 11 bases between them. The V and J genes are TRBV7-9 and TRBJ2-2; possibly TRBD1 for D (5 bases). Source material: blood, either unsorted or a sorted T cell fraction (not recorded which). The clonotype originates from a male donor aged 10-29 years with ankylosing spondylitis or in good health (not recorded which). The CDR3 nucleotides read TGTGCCAGCAGCTACCCAGGGCTTACCGGGGAGCTGTTTTTT. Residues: CASSYPGLTGELFF. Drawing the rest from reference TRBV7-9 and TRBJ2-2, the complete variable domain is DTGVSQNPRHKITKRGQNVTFRCDPISEHNRLYWYRQTLGQGPEFLTYFQNEAQLEKSRLLSDRFSAERPKGSFSTLEIQRTEQGDSAMYLCASSYPGLTGELFFGEGSRLTVL.